The source of this TCR beta chain is a study of cytomegalovirus exposure and HLA in healthy donors. Notes on the study in general: In vitro confirmation showed a few CMV-associated chains to be CMV antigen specific. Segments of the TCR beta V type were, in most cases, productive about 87% or about 30% of the time in an earlier analysis.

The CDR3 has 19 amino acids. With V trimmed by 4 bases and J by 8 bases, 20 bases remained unmatched. CDR1 and CDR2 from the germline V gene are SGHNT and YYREEE (reference sequence). Primers for the PCR totalled 60 Vbeta and 13 Jbeta. Using immunoSEQ multiplex PCR, the repertoire was profiled, and TCRdb retains in-frame clones only, with some absent. The sample has roughly 70,000 clones; 70% to 75% are singletons. A word on this clone: Its antigen is unidentified.

The TCR sequence derives from a human donor in good health. Sequencing used PBMCs. This chain links TRBV5-4 with TRBJ2-1; 11 bases are shared with TRBD2. CDR3 in amino acids: CASSAGLLAGGVGYDEQFF. CDR3 nucleotide sequence: TGTGCCAGCAGCGCAGGCCTGCTAGCGGGAGGAGTTGGTTACGATGAGCAGTTCTTC.